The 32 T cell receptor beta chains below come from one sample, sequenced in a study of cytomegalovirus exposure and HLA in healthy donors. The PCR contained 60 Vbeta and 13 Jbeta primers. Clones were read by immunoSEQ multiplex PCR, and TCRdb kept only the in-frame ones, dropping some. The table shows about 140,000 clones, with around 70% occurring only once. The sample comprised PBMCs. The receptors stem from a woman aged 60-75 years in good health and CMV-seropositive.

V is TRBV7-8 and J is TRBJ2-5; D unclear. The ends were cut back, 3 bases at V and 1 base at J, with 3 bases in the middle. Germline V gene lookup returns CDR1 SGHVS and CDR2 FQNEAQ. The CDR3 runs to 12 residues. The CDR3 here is CASSLAQETQYF. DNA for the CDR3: TGTGCCAGCAGCTTGGCCCAAGAGACCCAGTACTTC.

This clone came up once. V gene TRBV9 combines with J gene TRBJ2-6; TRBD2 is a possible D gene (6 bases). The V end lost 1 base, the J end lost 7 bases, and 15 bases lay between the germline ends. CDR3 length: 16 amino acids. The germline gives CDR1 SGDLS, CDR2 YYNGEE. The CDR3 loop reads CASSVTAGLGANVLTF. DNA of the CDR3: TGTGCCAGCAGCGTAACAGCGGGCCTTGGCGCCAACGTCCTGACTTTC. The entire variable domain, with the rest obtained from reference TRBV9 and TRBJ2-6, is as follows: DSGVTQTPKHLITATGQRVTLRCSPRSGDLSVYWYQQSLDQGLQFLIQYYNGEERAKGNILERFSAQQFPDLHSELNLSSLELGDSALYFCASSVTAGLGANVLTFGAGSRLTVL.

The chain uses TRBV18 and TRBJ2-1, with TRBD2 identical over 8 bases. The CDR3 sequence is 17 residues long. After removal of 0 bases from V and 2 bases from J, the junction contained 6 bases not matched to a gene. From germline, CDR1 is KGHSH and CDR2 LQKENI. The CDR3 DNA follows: TGTGCCAGCTCACCACCCCTACGCGGGAGGACCTACAATGAGCAGTTCTTC. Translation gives CASSPPLRGRTYNEQFF.

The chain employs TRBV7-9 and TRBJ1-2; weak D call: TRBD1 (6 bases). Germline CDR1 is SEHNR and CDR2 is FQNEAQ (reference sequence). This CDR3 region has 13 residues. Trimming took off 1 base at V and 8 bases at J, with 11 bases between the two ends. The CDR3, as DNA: TGTGCCAGCAGCTTAGGGGGGCTAGGAGGCTACACCTTC. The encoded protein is CASSLGGLGGYTF.

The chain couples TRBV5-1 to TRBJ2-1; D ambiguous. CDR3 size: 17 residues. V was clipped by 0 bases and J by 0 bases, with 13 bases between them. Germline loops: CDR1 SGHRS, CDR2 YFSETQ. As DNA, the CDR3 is TGCGCCAGCAGCTTGGGCGGAAGCAAAAGCTCCTACAATGAGCAGTTCTTC. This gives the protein CASSLGGSKSSYNEQFF.

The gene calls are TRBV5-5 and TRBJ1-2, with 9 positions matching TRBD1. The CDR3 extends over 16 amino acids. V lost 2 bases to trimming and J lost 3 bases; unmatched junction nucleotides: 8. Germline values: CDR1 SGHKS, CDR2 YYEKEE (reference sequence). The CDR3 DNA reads TGTGCCAGCAGCTTATTCGACAGGGGGTTTGACTATGGCTACACCTTC. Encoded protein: CASSLFDRGFDYGYTF.

The CDR3 bases are TGTGCCAGCAGCTTAGGACTAGCGGAGACAGAGACCCAGTACTTC. It encodes CASSLGLAETETQYF. The chain employs TRBV7-9 and TRBJ2-5; 9 bases fit TRBD2. The J segment lost 4 bases and the V segment lost 1 base, leaving 4 bases of the junction unmatched. Germline lookup yields CDR1 SEHNR and CDR2 FQNEAQ (reference sequence). The CDR3 sequence is 15 residues long.

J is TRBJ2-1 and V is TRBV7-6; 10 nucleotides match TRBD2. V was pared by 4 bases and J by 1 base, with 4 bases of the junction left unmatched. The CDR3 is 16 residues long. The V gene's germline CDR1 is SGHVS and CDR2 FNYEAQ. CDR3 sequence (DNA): TGTGCCAGCAGCTCCGGACTAGCGGAGTCCTACAATGAGCAGTTCTTC. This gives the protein CASSSGLAESYNEQFF.

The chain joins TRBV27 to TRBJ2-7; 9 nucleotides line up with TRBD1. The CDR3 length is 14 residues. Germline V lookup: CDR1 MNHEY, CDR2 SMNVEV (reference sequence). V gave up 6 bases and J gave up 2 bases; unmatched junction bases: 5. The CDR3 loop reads CASRGQGLTYEQYF. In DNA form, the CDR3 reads TGTGCCAGCAGGGGACAGGGCCTTACCTACGAGCAGTACTTC.

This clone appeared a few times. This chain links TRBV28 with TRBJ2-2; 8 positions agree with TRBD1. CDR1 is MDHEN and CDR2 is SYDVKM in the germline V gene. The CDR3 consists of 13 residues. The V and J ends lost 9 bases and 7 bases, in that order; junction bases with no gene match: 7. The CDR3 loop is CASDQGAGGELFF. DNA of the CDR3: TGTGCCAGTGATCAGGGGGCTGGCGGGGAGCTGTTTTTT.

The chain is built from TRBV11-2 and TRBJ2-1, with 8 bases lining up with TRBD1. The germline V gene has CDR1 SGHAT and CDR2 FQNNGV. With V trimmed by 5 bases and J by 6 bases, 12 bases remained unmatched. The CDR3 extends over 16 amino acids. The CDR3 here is CASSPTGTGDFNEQFF. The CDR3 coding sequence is TGTGCCAGCAGCCCCACAGGGACAGGAGACTTCAATGAGCAGTTCTTC.

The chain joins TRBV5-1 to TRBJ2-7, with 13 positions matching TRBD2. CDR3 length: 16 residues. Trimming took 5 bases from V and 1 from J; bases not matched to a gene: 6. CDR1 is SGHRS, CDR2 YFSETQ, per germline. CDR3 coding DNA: TGCGCCAGCAGATCCGGGACTAGCGGGACGTCCTACGAGCAGTACTTC. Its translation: CASRSGTSGTSYEQYF.

The CDR3 nucleotides read TGTGCCAGCAGCTTATCAGGGGCACCGGGGGGCTACACCTTC. Residues: CASSLSGAPGGYTF. The rearrangement links TRBV7-9 to TRBJ1-2; possible D gene TRBD1, 6 bases. This CDR3 has 14 amino acids. Trimming shortened V by 2 bases and J by 8 bases, and 15 bases separated the two germline ends. CDR1 SEHNR and CDR2 FQNEAQ come from the germline V gene (reference sequence).

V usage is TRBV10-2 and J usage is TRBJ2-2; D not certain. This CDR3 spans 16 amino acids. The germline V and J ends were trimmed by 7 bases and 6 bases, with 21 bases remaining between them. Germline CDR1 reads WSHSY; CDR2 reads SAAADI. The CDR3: CASTNSYLGGSGELFF. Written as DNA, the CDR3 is TGCGCCAGCACCAACTCCTATCTCGGCGGTTCCGGGGAGCTGTTTTTT.

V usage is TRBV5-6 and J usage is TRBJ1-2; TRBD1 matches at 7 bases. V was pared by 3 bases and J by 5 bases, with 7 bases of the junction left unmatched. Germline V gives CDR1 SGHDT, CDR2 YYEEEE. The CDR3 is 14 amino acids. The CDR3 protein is CASSSGQPTYGYTF. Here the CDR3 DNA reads TGTGCCAGCAGCTCGGGACAGCCGACTTATGGCTACACCTTC.

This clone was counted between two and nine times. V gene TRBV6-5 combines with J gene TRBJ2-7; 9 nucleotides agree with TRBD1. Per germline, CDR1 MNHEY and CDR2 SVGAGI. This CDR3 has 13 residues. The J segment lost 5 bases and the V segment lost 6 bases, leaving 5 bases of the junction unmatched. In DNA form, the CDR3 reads TGTGCCAGCAGGCCCGGGACAGGGAACGAGCAGTACTTC. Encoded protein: CASRPGTGNEQYF.

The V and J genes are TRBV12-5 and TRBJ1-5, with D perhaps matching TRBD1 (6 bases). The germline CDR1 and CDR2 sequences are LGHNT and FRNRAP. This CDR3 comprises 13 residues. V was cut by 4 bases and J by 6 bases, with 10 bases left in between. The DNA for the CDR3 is TGTGCTAGTGGTTGGACAGATGGTCAGCCCCAGCATTTT. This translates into CASGWTDGQPQHF. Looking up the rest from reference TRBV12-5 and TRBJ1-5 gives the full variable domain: DARVTQTPRHKVTEMGQEVTMRCQPILGHNTVFWYRQTMMQGLELLAYFRNRAPLDDSGMPKDRFSAEMPDATLATLKIQPSEPRDSAVYFCASGWTDGQPQHFGDGTRLSIL.

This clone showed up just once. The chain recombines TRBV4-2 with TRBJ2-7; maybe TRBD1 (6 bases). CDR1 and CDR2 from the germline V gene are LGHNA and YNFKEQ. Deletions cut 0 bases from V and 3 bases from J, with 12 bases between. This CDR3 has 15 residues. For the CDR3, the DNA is TGTGCCAGCAGCCAAGAGGGGACACCTGACTACGAGCAGTACTTC. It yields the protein CASSQEGTPDYEQYF.

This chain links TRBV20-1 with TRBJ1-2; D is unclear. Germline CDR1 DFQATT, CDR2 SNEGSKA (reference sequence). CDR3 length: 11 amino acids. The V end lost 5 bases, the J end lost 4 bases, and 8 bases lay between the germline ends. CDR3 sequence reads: CSALQSYGYTF. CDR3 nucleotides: TGCAGTGCTCTACAGAGCTATGGCTACACCTTC.

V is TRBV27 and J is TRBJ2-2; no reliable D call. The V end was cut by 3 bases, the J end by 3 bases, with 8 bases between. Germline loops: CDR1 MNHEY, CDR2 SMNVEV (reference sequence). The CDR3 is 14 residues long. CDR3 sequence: CASSLSRYTGELFF. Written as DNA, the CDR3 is TGTGCCAGCAGTTTGTCTAGATACACCGGGGAGCTGTTTTTT.

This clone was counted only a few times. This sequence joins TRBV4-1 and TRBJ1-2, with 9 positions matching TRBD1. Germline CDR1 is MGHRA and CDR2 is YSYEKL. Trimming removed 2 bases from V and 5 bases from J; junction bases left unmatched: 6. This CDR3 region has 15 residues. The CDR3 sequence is CASSQPGQGRYGYTF. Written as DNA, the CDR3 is TGCGCCAGCAGCCAACCGGGACAGGGTAGATATGGCTACACCTTC.

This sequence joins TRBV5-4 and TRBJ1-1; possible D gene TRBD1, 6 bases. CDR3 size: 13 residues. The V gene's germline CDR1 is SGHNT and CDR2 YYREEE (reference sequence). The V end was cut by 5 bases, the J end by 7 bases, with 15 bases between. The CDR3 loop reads CASRVPGQGEAFF. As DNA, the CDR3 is TGTGCCAGCAGGGTACCGGGACAAGGTGAAGCTTTCTTT.

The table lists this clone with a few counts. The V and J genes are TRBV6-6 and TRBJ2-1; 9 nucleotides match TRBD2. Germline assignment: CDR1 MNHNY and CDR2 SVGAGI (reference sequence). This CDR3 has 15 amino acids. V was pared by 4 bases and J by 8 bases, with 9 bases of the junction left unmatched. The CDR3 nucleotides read TGTGCCAGCAGTTGGATAGCGGGAGTTTCGGATGAGCAGTTCTTC. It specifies CASSWIAGVSDEQFF.

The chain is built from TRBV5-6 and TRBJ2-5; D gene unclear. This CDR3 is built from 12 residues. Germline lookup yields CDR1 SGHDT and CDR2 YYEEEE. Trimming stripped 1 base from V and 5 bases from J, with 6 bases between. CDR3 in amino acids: CASSLMRETQYF. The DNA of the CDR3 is TGTGCCAGCAGCTTGATGCGGGAGACCCAGTACTTC.

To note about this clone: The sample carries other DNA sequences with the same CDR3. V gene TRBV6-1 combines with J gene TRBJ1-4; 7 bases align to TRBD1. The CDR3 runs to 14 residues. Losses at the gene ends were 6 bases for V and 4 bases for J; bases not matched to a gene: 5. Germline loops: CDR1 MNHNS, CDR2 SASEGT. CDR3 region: CASREGQNNEKLFF. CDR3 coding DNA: TGTGCCAGCAGGGAGGGACAGAATAATGAAAAACTGTTTTTT.

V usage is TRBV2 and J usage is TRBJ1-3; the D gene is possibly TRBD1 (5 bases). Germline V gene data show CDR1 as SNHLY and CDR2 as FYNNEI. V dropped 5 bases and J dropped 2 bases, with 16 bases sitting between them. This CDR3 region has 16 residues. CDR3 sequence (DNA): TGTGCCAGCAGTTATCGGTTTGGAGGGGCTGGAAACACCATATATTTT. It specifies CASSYRFGGAGNTIYF.

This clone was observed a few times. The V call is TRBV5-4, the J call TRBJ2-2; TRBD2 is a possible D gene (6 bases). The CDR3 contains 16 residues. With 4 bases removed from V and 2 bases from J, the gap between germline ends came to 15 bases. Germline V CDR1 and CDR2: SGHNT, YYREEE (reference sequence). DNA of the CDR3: TGTGCCAGCAGCCGCAGCGGGCCAAGCAACACCGGGGAGCTGTTTTTT. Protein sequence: CASSRSGPSNTGELFF.

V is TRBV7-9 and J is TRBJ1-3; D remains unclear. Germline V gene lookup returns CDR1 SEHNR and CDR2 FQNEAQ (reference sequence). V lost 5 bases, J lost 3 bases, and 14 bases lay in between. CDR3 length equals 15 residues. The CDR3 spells CASSPSVDIGNTIYF. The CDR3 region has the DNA TGTGCCAGCAGCCCCTCAGTTGATATTGGAAACACCATATATTTT.

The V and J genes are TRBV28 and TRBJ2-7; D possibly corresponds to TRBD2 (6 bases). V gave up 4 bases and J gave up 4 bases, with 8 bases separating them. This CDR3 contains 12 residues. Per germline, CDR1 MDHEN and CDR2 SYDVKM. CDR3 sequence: CASSYGGYEQYF. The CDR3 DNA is TGTGCCAGCAGTTACGGGGGATACGAGCAGTACTTC.

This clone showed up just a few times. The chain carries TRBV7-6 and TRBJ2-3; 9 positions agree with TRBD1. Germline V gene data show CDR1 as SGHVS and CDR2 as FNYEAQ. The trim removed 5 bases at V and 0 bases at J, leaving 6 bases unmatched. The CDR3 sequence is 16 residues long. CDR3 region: CASSPGTGRSTDTQYF. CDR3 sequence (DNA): TGTGCCAGCAGCCCGGGGACAGGGCGAAGCACAGATACGCAGTATTTT.

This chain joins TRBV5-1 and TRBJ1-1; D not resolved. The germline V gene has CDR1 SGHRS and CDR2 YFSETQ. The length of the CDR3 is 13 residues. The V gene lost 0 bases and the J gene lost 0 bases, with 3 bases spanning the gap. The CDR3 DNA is TGCGCCAGCAGCTTGGACATGAACACTGAAGCTTTCTTT. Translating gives CASSLDMNTEAFF.

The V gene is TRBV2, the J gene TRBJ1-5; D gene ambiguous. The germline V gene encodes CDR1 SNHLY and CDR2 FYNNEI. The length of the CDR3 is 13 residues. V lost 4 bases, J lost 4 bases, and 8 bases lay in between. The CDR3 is CASSAEGNQPQHF. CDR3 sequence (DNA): TGTGCCAGCAGTGCTGAGGGAAATCAGCCCCAGCATTTT.